This passage covers 10 T cell receptor beta chains from one sample sequenced in a study of blood T cell repertoires in COVID-19 (dated by TCRdb to 2018 to 2020). Library creation used the immunoSEQ multiplex PCR assay. TCRdb provides this immuneACCESS table in a form limited to in-frame rearrangements. Some clones are lacking; in checked studies, under half of them reflect an unresolved V gene, and why the rest are absent is not known. The sample table lists a few hundred thousand clones, 65% to 85% of them with a count of one. The top ten clonotypes cover 1% to 1.5% of the sample. The sequencing sample was made of peripheral blood. These TCRs come from a woman in her 50s with acute or convalescent COVID-19.

The chain's CDR3 is CAWSSGGAWDTDTQYF. CDR3 in DNA: TGTGCCTGGAGTAGCGGGGGGGCATGGGACACAGATACGCAGTATTTT. The gene calls are TRBV30 and TRBJ2-3; 10 nucleotides align to TRBD2. Germline V gene lookup returns CDR1 GTSNPN and CDR2 SVGIG (reference sequence). V shed 2 bases, J shed 2 bases, and the junction held 7 bases outside the gene matches. The CDR3 length is 16 residues.

This clone was seen only once. The V and J genes are TRBV30 and TRBJ2-5, with D tentatively TRBD1 (6 bases). Trimming took 0 bases from V and 7 from J, leaving 27 bases between them. Germline-derived CDR1 and CDR2 are GTSNPN and SVGIG (reference sequence). The CDR3 runs to 18 residues. The DNA for the CDR3 is TGTGCCTGGAGTGTACAGGATCCCACAGGGAGTATGGGGGCGACCCAGTACTTC. This translates into CAWSVQDPTGSMGATQYF. The entire variable domain, with the rest obtained from reference TRBV30 and TRBJ2-5, is as follows: SQTIHQWPATLVQPVGSPLSLECTVEGTSNPNLYWYRQAAGRGLQLLFYSVGIGQISSEVPQNLSASRPQDRQFILSSKKLLLSDSGFYLCAWSVQDPTGSMGATQYFGPGTRLLVL.

This chain links TRBV11-2 with TRBJ2-1; 7 bases match TRBD1. Germline CDR1 reads SGHAT; CDR2 reads FQNNGV. Trimming took 2 bases from V and 8 from J; bases not matched to a gene: 3. The CDR3 covers 13 residues. The DNA of the CDR3 is TGTGCCAGCAGCTTATCAGGGGGAGATGAGCAGTTCTTC. The encoded protein is CASSLSGGDEQFF.

J is TRBJ1-1 and V is TRBV23-1, with D possibly matching TRBD1 (6 bases). TRBV23-1 is an ORF for which the function is uncertain. Deletions cut 0 bases from V and 1 base from J, with 12 bases between. The CDR3 length is 16 residues. CDR3 loop: CASSQSKGGENTEAFF. The CDR3 bases are TGCGCCAGCAGTCAATCAAAAGGGGGTGAGAACACTGAAGCTTTCTTT.

In nucleotides, the CDR3 is TGTGCCAGCAGCGTAGAGGTAGCGGGGGGCGGGGAGACCCAGTACTTC. Protein product: CASSVEVAGGGETQYF. The chain combines TRBV9 with TRBJ2-5, with 10 nucleotides matching TRBD2. CDR1 SGDLS and CDR2 YYNGEE come from the germline V gene. With 0 bases clipped from V and 5 bases from J, the junction kept 7 bases outside the gene matches. The CDR3 has 16 residues.

CDR3 sequence reads: CAISSTSLAYNEQFF. The CDR3 nucleotides are TGTGCCATCAGCTCTACTAGCCTCGCCTACAATGAGCAGTTCTTC. The chain carries TRBV10-3 and TRBJ2-1; the D gene is possibly TRBD2 (6 bases). Germline assignment: CDR1 ENHRY and CDR2 SYGVKD. Trimming stripped 6 bases from V and 2 bases from J, with 14 bases between. CDR3 length equals 15 residues.

V is TRBV6-5 and J is TRBJ2-7; no clear D gene. The germline V and J ends were trimmed by 2 bases and 1 base, with 6 bases remaining between them. The germline CDR1 and CDR2 sequences are MNHEY and SVGAGI. CDR3 size: 13 residues. This chain's CDR3 is CASSYRRSYEQYF. For the CDR3, the DNA is TGTGCCAGCAGTTACCGCAGATCCTACGAGCAGTACTTC.

This clone was recorded at least ten times. The chain combines TRBV18 with TRBJ1-3; unclear D gene. The CDR3 totals 15 residues. CDR1 KGHSH and CDR2 LQKENI come from the germline V gene. The germline V and J ends were trimmed by 2 bases and 4 bases, with 12 bases remaining between them. The CDR3 reads CASSPAFRSGNTIYF. CDR3 in DNA: TGTGCCAGCTCACCAGCGTTTCGTTCAGGAAACACCATATATTTT.

J is TRBJ1-1 and V is TRBV7-9; the D gene is possibly TRBD1 (5 bases). Trimming stripped 2 bases from V and 5 bases from J, with 21 bases between. In germline, CDR1 is SEHNR, CDR2 FQNEAQ (reference sequence). The CDR3 sequence is 17 residues long. The CDR3 spells CASSLNSFRGVGTEAFF. In nucleotides, the CDR3 is TGTGCCAGCAGCTTAAACAGTTTCCGGGGGGTTGGGACTGAAGCTTTCTTT. Full variable domain (remainder filled in from reference TRBV7-9 and TRBJ1-1): DTGVSQNPRHKITKRGQNVTFRCDPISEHNRLYWYRQTLGQGPEFLTYFQNEAQLEKSRLLSDRFSAERPKGSFSTLEIQRTEQGDSAMYLCASSLNSFRGVGTEAFFGQGTRLTVV.

This clone appeared a few times. This chain links TRBV5-1 with TRBJ1-1; TRBD1 aligns across 8 bases. V shed 6 bases, J shed 4 bases, and the junction held 8 bases outside the gene matches. Germline V lookup: CDR1 SGHRS, CDR2 YFSETQ. The CDR3 is 14 residues long. In DNA, the CDR3 is TGCGCCAGCACCTTTGACAGGGGTAGCACTGAAGCTTTCTTT. Translated: CASTFDRGSTEAFF.